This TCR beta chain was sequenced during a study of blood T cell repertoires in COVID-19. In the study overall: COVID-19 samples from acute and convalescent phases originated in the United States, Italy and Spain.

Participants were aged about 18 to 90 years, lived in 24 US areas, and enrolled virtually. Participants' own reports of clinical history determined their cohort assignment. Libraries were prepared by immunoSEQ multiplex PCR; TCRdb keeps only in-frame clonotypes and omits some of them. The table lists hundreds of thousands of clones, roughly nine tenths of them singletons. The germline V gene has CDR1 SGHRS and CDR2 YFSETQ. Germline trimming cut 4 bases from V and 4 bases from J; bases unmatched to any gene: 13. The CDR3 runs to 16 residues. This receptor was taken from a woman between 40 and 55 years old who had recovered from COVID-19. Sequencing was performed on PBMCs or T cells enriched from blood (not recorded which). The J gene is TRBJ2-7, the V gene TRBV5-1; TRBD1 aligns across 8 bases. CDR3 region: CASSRGMTDREYEQYF. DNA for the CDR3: TGCGCCAGCAGCAGGGGCATGACGGACAGGGAGTACGAGCAGTACTTC.